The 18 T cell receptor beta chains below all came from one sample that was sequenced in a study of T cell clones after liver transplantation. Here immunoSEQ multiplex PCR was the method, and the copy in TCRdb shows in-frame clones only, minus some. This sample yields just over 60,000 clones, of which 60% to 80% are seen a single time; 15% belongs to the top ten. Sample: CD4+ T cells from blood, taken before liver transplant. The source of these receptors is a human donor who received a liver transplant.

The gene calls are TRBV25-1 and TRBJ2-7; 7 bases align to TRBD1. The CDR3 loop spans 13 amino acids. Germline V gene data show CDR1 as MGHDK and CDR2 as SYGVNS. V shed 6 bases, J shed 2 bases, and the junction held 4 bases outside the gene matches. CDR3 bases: TGTGCCAGCAGCGAGACAGGGACCTACGAGCAGTACTTC. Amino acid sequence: CASSETGTYEQYF.

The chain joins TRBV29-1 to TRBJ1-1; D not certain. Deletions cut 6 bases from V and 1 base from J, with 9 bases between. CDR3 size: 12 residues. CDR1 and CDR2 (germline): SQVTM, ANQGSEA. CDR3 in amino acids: CSVIEANTEAFF. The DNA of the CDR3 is TGCAGCGTCATTGAGGCGAACACTGAAGCTTTCTTT.

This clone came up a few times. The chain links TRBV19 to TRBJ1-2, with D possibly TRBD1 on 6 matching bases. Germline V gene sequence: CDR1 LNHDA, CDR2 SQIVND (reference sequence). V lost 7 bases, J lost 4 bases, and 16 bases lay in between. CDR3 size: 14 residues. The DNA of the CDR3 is TGTGCCAGTAATCCTACAGGGAGTAGCTATGGCTACACCTTC. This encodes CASNPTGSSYGYTF.

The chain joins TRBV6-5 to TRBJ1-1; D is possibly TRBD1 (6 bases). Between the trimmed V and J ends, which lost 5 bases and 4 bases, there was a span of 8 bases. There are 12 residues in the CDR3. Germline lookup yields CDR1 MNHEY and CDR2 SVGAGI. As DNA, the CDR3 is TGTGCCAGCAGTCGAGGGGGCACTGAAGCTTTCTTT. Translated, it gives CASSRGGTEAFF.

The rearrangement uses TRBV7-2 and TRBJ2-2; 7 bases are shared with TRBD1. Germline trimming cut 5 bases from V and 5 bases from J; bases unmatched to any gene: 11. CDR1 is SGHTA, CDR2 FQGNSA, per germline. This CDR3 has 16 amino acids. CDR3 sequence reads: CASSPNRGRATGELFF. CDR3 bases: TGTGCCAGCAGCCCCAACAGGGGCAGAGCAACCGGGGAGCTGTTTTTT.

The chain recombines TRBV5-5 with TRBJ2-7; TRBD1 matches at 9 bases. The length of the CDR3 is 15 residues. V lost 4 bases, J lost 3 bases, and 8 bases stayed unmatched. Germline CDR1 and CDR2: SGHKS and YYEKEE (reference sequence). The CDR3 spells CASSLPGTGIYEQYF. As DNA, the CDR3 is TGTGCCAGCAGCCTGCCTGGGACAGGGATCTACGAGCAGTACTTC.

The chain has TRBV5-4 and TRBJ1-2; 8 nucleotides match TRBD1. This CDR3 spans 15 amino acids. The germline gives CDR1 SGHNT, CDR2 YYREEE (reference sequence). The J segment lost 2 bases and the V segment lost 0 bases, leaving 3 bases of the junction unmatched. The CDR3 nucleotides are TGTGCCAGCAGCTTGGAGGCAGGGGGCAACTATGGCTACACCTTC. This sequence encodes CASSLEAGGNYGYTF. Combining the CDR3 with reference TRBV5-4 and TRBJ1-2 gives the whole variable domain ETGVTQSPTHLIKTRGQQVTLRCSSQSGHNTVSWYQQALGQGPQFIFQYYREEENGRGNFPPRFSGLQFPNYSSELNVNALELDDSALYLCASSLEAGGNYGYTFGSGTRLTVV.

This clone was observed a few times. CDR3 loop: CASSLGTGGQEGYTF. The CDR3 bases are TGTGCCAGCAGCTTGGGGACAGGGGGCCAAGAGGGCTACACCTTC. The chain is built from TRBV5-4 and TRBJ1-2; 11 bases are shared with TRBD1. This CDR3 contains 15 residues. Per germline, CDR1 SGHNT and CDR2 YYREEE (reference sequence). The junction had 6 bases not matched to a gene; V was cut back by 0 bases and J by 8 bases.

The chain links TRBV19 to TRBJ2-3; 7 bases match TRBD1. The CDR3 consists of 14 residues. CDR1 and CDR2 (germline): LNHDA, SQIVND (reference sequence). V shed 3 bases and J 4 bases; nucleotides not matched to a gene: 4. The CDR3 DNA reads TGTGCCAGTAGTATCGGACAGGTGGCAGATACGCAGTATTTT. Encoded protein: CASSIGQVADTQYF.

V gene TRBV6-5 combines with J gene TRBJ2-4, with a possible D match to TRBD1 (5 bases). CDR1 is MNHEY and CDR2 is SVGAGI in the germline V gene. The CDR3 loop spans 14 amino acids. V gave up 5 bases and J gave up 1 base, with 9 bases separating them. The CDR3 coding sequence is TGTGCCAGCAGTCAAGGGGCGGCCAAAAACATTCAGTACTTC. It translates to CASSQGAAKNIQYF.

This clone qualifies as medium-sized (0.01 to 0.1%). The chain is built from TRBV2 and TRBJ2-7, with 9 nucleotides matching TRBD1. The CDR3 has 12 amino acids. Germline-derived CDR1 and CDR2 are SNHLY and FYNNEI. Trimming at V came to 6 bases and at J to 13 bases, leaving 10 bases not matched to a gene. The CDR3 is CASSQGTGREYF. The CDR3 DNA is TGTGCCAGCAGCCAAGGGACAGGGCGCGAATACTTC.

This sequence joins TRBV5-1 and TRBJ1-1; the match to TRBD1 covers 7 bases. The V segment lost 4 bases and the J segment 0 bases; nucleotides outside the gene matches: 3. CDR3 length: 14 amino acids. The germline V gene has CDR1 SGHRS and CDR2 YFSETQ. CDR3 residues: CASSQQGMNTEAFF. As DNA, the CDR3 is TGCGCCAGCAGCCAACAGGGGATGAACACTGAAGCTTTCTTT. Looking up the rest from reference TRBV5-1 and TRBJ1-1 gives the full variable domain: KAGVTQTPRYLIKTRGQQVTLSCSPISGHRSVSWYQQTPGQGLQFLFEYFSETQRNKGNFPGRFSGRQFSNSRSEMNVSTLELGDSALYLCASSQQGMNTEAFFGQGTRLTVV.

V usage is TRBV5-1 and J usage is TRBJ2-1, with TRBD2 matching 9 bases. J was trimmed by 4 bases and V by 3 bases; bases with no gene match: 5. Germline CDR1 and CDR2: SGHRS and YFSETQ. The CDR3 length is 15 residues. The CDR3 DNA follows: TGCGCCAGCAGCTCGGGAGCGGGGGGTTACAATGAGCAGTTCTTC. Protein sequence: CASSSGAGGYNEQFF.

The CDR3 spells CASNLVQGSSYEQYF. The CDR3, as DNA: TGTGCCAGCAACCTCGTACAGGGGAGCTCCTACGAGCAGTACTTC. The rearrangement links TRBV7-9 to TRBJ2-7; 7 nucleotides align to TRBD1. Looked up from germline, CDR1 is SEHNR and CDR2 is FQNEAQ (reference sequence). The CDR3 spans 15 residues. V dropped 7 bases and J dropped 0; count of bases not matched to a gene: 9.

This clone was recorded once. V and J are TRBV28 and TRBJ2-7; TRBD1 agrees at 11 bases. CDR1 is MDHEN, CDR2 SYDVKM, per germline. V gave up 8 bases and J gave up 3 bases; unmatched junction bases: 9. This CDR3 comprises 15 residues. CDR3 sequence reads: CASRRDRGFLYEQYF. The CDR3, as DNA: TGTGCCAGCCGGCGGGACAGGGGGTTCCTCTACGAGCAGTACTTC.

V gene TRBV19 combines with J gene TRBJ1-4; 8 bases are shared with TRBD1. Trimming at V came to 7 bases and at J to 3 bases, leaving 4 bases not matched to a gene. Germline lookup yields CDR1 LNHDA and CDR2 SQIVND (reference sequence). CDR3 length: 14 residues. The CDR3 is CASTLQGANEKLFF. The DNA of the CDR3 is TGTGCCAGTACCTTACAGGGGGCTAATGAAAAACTGTTTTTT.

The CDR3 is CATQTGPYEQYF. In DNA, the CDR3 is TGTGCCACCCAGACAGGTCCCTACGAGCAGTACTTC. V usage is TRBV10-3 and J usage is TRBJ2-7; maybe TRBD1 (6 bases). The CDR3 consists of 12 residues. Trimming cost V 10 bases and J 2 bases, with 12 bases left between them. Germline CDR1 reads ENHRY; CDR2 reads SYGVKD.

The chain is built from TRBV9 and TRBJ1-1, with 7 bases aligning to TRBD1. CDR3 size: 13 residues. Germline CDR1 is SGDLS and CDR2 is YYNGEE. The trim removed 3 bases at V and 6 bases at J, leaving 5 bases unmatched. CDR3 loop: CASSAGQKAEAFF. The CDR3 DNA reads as TGTGCCAGCAGCGCGGGACAGAAGGCTGAAGCTTTCTTT.